A single sample gave rise to the 14 T cell receptor beta chains below, sequenced in a study of Ad26.COV2.S vaccination and SARS-CoV-2 variants. Treatment meaning: over 15 received Ad26.COV2.S at low or high dose, single or two shots; 5 received placebo; per-sample allocation not given. Sampling took place 63 days after the first vaccine or placebo injection. The data were produced by immunoSEQ multiplex PCR, yet TCRdb's version contains in-frame clones alone and is incomplete. The data contain around 320,000 clones, around nine tenths of them singletons. The sequencing here drew on peripheral blood, taken in a trial of Ad26.COV2.S vaccine versus placebo. These TCRs come from a person between 18 and 65 years old who received the Ad26.COV2.S COVID-19 vaccine or a placebo.

This chain joins TRBV18 and TRBJ2-5; 11 nucleotides agree with TRBD1. The V and J ends lost 1 base and 4 bases, in that order; junction bases with no gene match: 8. Per germline, CDR1 KGHSH and CDR2 LQKENI. This CDR3 has 17 residues. CDR3 coding DNA: TGTGCCAGCTCACCACGGATGACTGGACAGGGGGCAGAGACCCAGTACTTC. Protein sequence: CASSPRMTGQGAETQYF.

Written as DNA, the CDR3 is TGCAGCGCTGGGGGGGGAAACAAAAACATTCAGTACTTC. Protein: CSAGGGNKNIQYF. V and J are TRBV29-1 and TRBJ2-4, with TRBD2 matching 7 bases. The CDR3 is 13 amino acids. V shed 7 bases, J shed 3 bases, and the junction held 6 bases outside the gene matches. The germline CDR1 and CDR2 sequences are SQVTM and ANQGSEA.

In its sample, this clone was seen once. The J gene is TRBJ1-4, the V gene TRBV29-1, with TRBD1 matching 10 bases. The V gene's germline CDR1 is SQVTM and CDR2 ANQGSEA. The length of the CDR3 is 14 residues. J was trimmed by 9 bases and V by 2 bases; bases with no gene match: 6. DNA of the CDR3: TGCAGCGTTGAATCGGGGACAGGGGTTAAAAAACTGTTTTTT. Translated: CSVESGTGVKKLFF.

This clone was recorded at least ten times. The chain carries TRBV19 and TRBJ2-7, with 8 bases identical to TRBD2. This CDR3 region has 17 residues. Germline loops: CDR1 LNHDA, CDR2 SQIVND (reference sequence). V gave up 6 bases and J gave up 6 bases; unmatched junction bases: 19. The CDR3 sequence is CASSSDPPGGIYPEQYF. The CDR3 DNA is TGTGCCAGTAGCTCCGACCCCCCGGGGGGGATCTATCCCGAGCAGTACTTC. The whole variable domain, remainder taken from reference TRBV19 and TRBJ2-7, is DGGITQSPKYLFRKEGQNVTLSCEQNLNHDAMYWYRQDPGQGLRLIYYSQIVNDFQKGDIAEGYSVSREKKESFPLTVTSAQKNPTAFYLCASSSDPPGGIYPEQYFGPGTRLTVT.

V is TRBV19 and J is TRBJ1-1; a weak D match, TRBD1 (5 bases). This CDR3 has 15 residues. Trimming cost V 3 bases and J 0 bases, with 11 bases left between them. Germline V lookup: CDR1 LNHDA, CDR2 SQIVND (reference sequence). CDR3 sequence (DNA): TGTGCCAGTAGTATCCAGGGAAGTATGAACACTGAAGCTTTCTTT. It yields the protein CASSIQGSMNTEAFF.

This chain joins TRBV4-1 and TRBJ1-2, with D hard to call. Germline loops: CDR1 MGHRA, CDR2 YSYEKL. CDR3 length: 14 amino acids. Trimming took off 6 bases at V and 1 base at J, with 12 bases between the two ends. CDR3 residues: CASRPGTGNYGYTF. In nucleotides, the CDR3 is TGCGCCAGCAGACCTGGAACCGGTAACTATGGCTACACCTTC.

Note on this clone: This same CDR3 is encoded by further DNA sequences in the sample. The gene calls are TRBV5-8 and TRBJ1-2; D might be TRBD1 (6 bases). CDR1 is SGHTS and CDR2 is YDEGEE in the germline V gene. This CDR3 comprises 13 residues. V dropped 5 bases and J dropped 1 base, with 9 bases sitting between them. CDR3 region: CASSPDSNYGYTF. The CDR3 coding sequence is TGTGCCAGCAGTCCGGACAGTAACTATGGCTACACCTTC.

The chain joins TRBV5-1 to TRBJ1-1; D remains unclear. The CDR3 length is 15 residues. Germline values: CDR1 SGHRS, CDR2 YFSETQ. V gave up 4 bases and J gave up 1 base, with 14 bases separating them. In DNA, the CDR3 is TGCGCCAGCAGCATGGAGTGGTCGGGGAACACTGAAGCTTTCTTT. Translation gives CASSMEWSGNTEAFF.

The chain recombines TRBV12-1 with TRBJ2-4. TRBV12-1 has pseudogene status. This CDR3 is built from 13 residues. The CDR3 reads CASSFGGEDIQYF. The CDR3 bases are TGTGCCAGCAGCTTTGGAGGGGAAGACATTCAGTACTTC.

This chain joins TRBV7-6 and TRBJ2-7; D remains ambiguous. This CDR3 region has 13 residues. Germline CDR1 reads SGHVS; CDR2 reads FNYEAQ. V dropped 5 bases and J dropped 4 bases, with 12 bases sitting between them. CDR3 sequence reads: CASSPDMGYEQYF. CDR3 DNA: TGTGCCAGCAGCCCCGACATGGGGTACGAGCAGTACTTC.

The chain uses TRBV27 and TRBJ1-1; 9 bases match TRBD1. Germline assignment: CDR1 MNHEY and CDR2 SMNVEV (reference sequence). V gave up 6 bases and J gave up 4 bases; unmatched junction bases: 12. CDR3 size: 16 residues. The CDR3 reads CASRIAGQGLGTEAFF. The CDR3 DNA is TGTGCCAGCAGGATTGCGGGACAGGGCTTGGGCACTGAAGCTTTCTTT.

The CDR3 DNA is TGCGCCAGCAGTGCAGGGGGGGCGGGCAATCAGCCCCAGCATTTT. This sequence encodes CASSAGGAGNQPQHF. The rearrangement links TRBV5-1 to TRBJ1-5; the match to TRBD1 covers 7 bases. Germline values: CDR1 SGHRS, CDR2 YFSETQ. CDR3 length equals 15 residues. V lost 5 bases, J lost 2 bases, and 7 bases stayed unmatched.

The chain couples TRBV5-6 to TRBJ2-5; a possible D gene is TRBD1 (5 bases). Trimming cost V 3 bases and J 1 base, with 10 bases left between them. The CDR3 is 14 residues long. From germline, CDR1 is SGHDT and CDR2 YYEEEE. CDR3 in amino acids: CASSSAGFQETQYF. In nucleotides, the CDR3 is TGTGCCAGCAGCTCCGCAGGGTTCCAAGAGACCCAGTACTTC.

The chain joins TRBV20-1 to TRBJ2-1; D gene uncertain. Between the trimmed V and J ends, which lost 3 bases and 8 bases, there was a span of 8 bases. CDR1 and CDR2 from the germline V gene are DFQATT and SNEGSKA (reference sequence). The CDR3 is made up of 11 amino acids. The CDR3 is CSASHGYEQFF. The CDR3 DNA follows: TGCAGTGCTAGCCACGGCTATGAGCAGTTCTTC.